The 19 T cell receptor beta chains below come from one sample, sequenced in a study of shared clonotypes between healthy human individuals. Generated by immunoSEQ multiplex PCR, the TCRdb table keeps only in-frame clones and is missing some. The sample holds about 2 million clones, about 95% seen once. CD8 cells classed as naive were CD45RO-negative and positively selected for CCR7, excluding terminally differentiated effector memory CD45RA+ cells. Sequenced sample: naive CD8+ T cells sorted from blood. Receptors originate from a man younger than 35 in good health.

The genes are TRBV7-8 and TRBJ2-5; 10 bases align to TRBD2. The junction had 12 bases not matched to a gene; V was cut back by 3 bases and J by 2 bases. The CDR3 is made up of 18 amino acids. Germline CDR1 and CDR2: SGHVS and FQNEAQ. The CDR3 region is CASSFVLAGEGLQETQYF. For the CDR3, the DNA is TGTGCCAGCAGCTTCGTGCTAGCGGGAGAAGGGTTACAAGAGACCCAGTACTTC.

J is TRBJ1-6 and V is TRBV10-2, with 9 bases identical to TRBD1. The V gene's germline CDR1 is WSHSY and CDR2 SAAADI. Trimming cost V 4 bases and J 7 bases; bases outside gene matches: 2. The length of the CDR3 is 14 residues. As DNA, the CDR3 is TGCGCCAGCAGTGCGGGACAGGGAAATTCACCCCTCCACTTT. It translates to CASSAGQGNSPLHF.

Comment on this clone: The same CDR3 can be traced to other DNA sequences in this sample. In DNA, the CDR3 is TGTGCCTGGAGTGTTCAGGTGAACACTGAAGCTTTCTTT. Protein sequence: CAWSVQVNTEAFF. The genes are TRBV30 and TRBJ1-1, with no clear D. The CDR3 spans 13 residues. Germline loops: CDR1 GTSNPN, CDR2 SVGIG (reference sequence). Trimming took off 0 bases at V and 0 bases at J, with 5 bases between the two ends.

The V and J genes are TRBV28 and TRBJ2-6; D assignment may be TRBD1 or TRBD2 (5 bases each). The ends were cut back, 2 bases at V and 0 bases at J, with 11 bases in the middle. Germline V gives CDR1 MDHEN, CDR2 SYDVKM. CDR3 size: 17 residues. The CDR3 is CASSLPGRSSGANVLTF. The CDR3 coding sequence is TGTGCCAGCAGTTTACCGGGACGGAGCTCTGGGGCCAACGTCCTGACTTTC. Looking up the rest from reference TRBV28 and TRBJ2-6 gives the full variable domain: DVKVTQSSRYLVKRTGEKVFLECVQDMDHENMFWYRQDPGLGLRLIYFSYDVKMKEKGDIPEGYSVSREKKERFSLILESASTNQTSMYLCASSLPGRSSGANVLTFGAGSRLTVL.

This clone was found once. The sample carries other DNA sequences with the same CDR3. The rearrangement links TRBV27 to TRBJ2-7; no clear D. The CDR3 length is 13 residues. Trimming removed 2 bases from V and 0 bases from J, with 5 bases in between. CDR1 and CDR2 from the germline V gene are MNHEY and SMNVEV (reference sequence). CDR3 region: CASSLRDSYEQYF. DNA for the CDR3: TGTGCCAGCAGTTTACGCGACTCCTACGAGCAGTACTTC.

The gene calls are TRBV2 and TRBJ1-1; 8 bases map to TRBD1. The germline V gene encodes CDR1 SNHLY and CDR2 FYNNEI. The trim removed 2 bases at V and 10 bases at J, leaving 3 bases unmatched. The CDR3 has 12 residues. This chain's CDR3 is CASSEWTGRAFF. CDR3 coding DNA: TGTGCCAGCAGTGAATGGACAGGGCGAGCTTTCTTT.

The V and J genes are TRBV15 and TRBJ1-5, with a tentative D call TRBD1 (5 bases). The CDR3 length is 15 residues. CDR1 and CDR2 from the germline V gene are LNHNV and YYDKDF (reference sequence). Trimming shortened V by 0 bases and J by 7 bases, and 13 bases separated the two germline ends. The CDR3 bases are TGTGCCACCAGCAGAGAGGGGCAGGGCCCCCAGCCCCAGCATTTT. This encodes CATSREGQGPQPQHF.

This clone has just one count. V usage is TRBV27 and J usage is TRBJ2-7; possibly TRBD2 for D (5 bases). V was trimmed by 1 base and J by 2 bases, leaving 15 bases between them. The CDR3 runs 16 residues. From germline, CDR1 is MNHEY and CDR2 SMNVEV (reference sequence). This CDR3 reads CASSLFEGIAAYEQYF. Written as DNA, the CDR3 is TGTGCCAGCAGTTTATTCGAGGGAATAGCCGCCTACGAGCAGTACTTC.

This chain links TRBV11-2 with TRBJ2-7; TRBD1 is a possible D gene (6 bases). Germline lookup yields CDR1 SGHAT and CDR2 FQNNGV. Between the trimmed V and J ends, which lost 0 bases and 1 base, there was a span of 10 bases. This CDR3 comprises 15 residues. The CDR3 spells CASSLEAGDSYEQYF. Written as DNA, the CDR3 is TGTGCCAGCAGCTTAGAGGCAGGGGATTCCTACGAGCAGTACTTC.

This chain links TRBV11-2 with TRBJ2-5, with 7 nucleotides matching TRBD1. CDR1 and CDR2 (germline): SGHAT, FQNNGV. With V trimmed by 5 bases and J by 2 bases, 8 bases remained unmatched. This CDR3 region has 15 residues. In DNA form, the CDR3 reads TGTGCCAGCAGCCCCGGGGACAGTTTACAAGAGACCCAGTACTTC. Its translation is CASSPGDSLQETQYF.

The rearrangement uses TRBV2 and TRBJ2-7; D is possibly TRBD1 (6 bases). Trimming stripped 7 bases from V and 1 base from J, with 11 bases between. Germline assignment: CDR1 SNHLY and CDR2 FYNNEI. There are 13 residues in the CDR3. The CDR3 loop is CASIPGASYEQYF. Here the CDR3 DNA reads TGTGCCAGCATCCCAGGGGCTTCCTACGAGCAGTACTTC.

The chain's CDR3 is CASSTDSYQETQYF. The DNA of the CDR3 is TGTGCCAGCAGTACTGACAGCTACCAAGAGACCCAGTACTTC. The chain combines TRBV6-6 with TRBJ2-5; D is possibly TRBD1 (5 bases). CDR1 MNHNY and CDR2 SVGAGI come from the germline V gene (reference sequence). The CDR3 spans 14 residues. The V gene lost 5 bases and the J gene lost 0 bases, with 10 bases spanning the gap.

This rearrangement joins TRBV7-9 to TRBJ1-1; 7 nucleotides agree with TRBD1. Germline CDR1 SEHNR, CDR2 FQNEAQ (reference sequence). This CDR3 has 14 residues. Trimming removed 1 base from V and 4 bases from J; junction bases left unmatched: 3. CDR3 amino acids: CASSLDRGGTEAFF. CDR3 sequence (DNA): TGTGCCAGCAGCTTAGACAGGGGTGGCACTGAAGCTTTCTTT.

The J gene is TRBJ2-5, the V gene TRBV7-6; a weak D match, TRBD2 (6 bases). The CDR3 contains 15 residues. Trimming cost V 10 bases and J 1 base, with 19 bases left between them. Germline loops: CDR1 SGHVS, CDR2 FNYEAQ. CDR3 loop: CAIRTGRDPQETQYF. CDR3 in DNA: TGTGCCATAAGGACGGGGCGGGACCCCCAAGAGACCCAGTACTTC. The full variable domain, completed using reference TRBV7-6 and TRBJ2-5, is GAGVSQSPRYKVTKRGQDVALRCDPISGHVSLYWYRQALGQGPEFLTYFNYEAQQDKSGLPNDRFSAERPEGSISTLTIQRTEQRDSAMYRCAIRTGRDPQETQYFGPGTRLLVL.

CDR3 in amino acids: CASSPRGGTDTQYF. Written as DNA, the CDR3 is TGTGCCAGCAGCCCCCGGGGGGGCACAGATACGCAGTATTTT. The rearrangement links TRBV7-9 to TRBJ2-3; 7 bases map to TRBD2. Germline assignment: CDR1 SEHNR and CDR2 FQNEAQ (reference sequence). The CDR3 has 14 amino acids. The V gene end was trimmed by 5 bases and the J gene end by 1 base; junction bases not matched to a gene: 3. Using reference TRBV7-9 and TRBJ2-3 for the parts outside the CDR3, the full variable domain is DTGVSQNPRHKITKRGQNVTFRCDPISEHNRLYWYRQTLGQGPEFLTYFQNEAQLEKSRLLSDRFSAERPKGSFSTLEIQRTEQGDSAMYLCASSPRGGTDTQYFGPGTRLTVL.

The chain carries TRBV4-1 and TRBJ2-1, with 10 bases identical to TRBD2. Germline loops: CDR1 MGHRA, CDR2 YSYEKL. The junction had 1 base not matched to a gene; V was cut back by 0 bases and J by 2 bases. The CDR3 is 16 amino acids. The CDR3 nucleotides are TGCGCCAGCAGCCAAGAACTAGCGGGGACCTACAATGAGCAGTTCTTC. It translates to CASSQELAGTYNEQFF.

The gene calls are TRBV7-9 and TRBJ2-1; D gene uncertain. V gave up 0 bases and J gave up 7 bases, with 10 bases separating them. This CDR3 comprises 14 residues. Germline CDR1 reads SEHNR; CDR2 reads FQNEAQ (reference sequence). This CDR3 reads CASSLARSENEQFF. CDR3 in DNA: TGTGCCAGCAGCTTAGCCAGGTCTGAGAATGAGCAGTTCTTC.

V usage is TRBV11-2 and J usage is TRBJ2-3; TRBD2 matches 12 bases. Trimming took 5 bases from V and 4 from J; bases not matched to a gene: 4. Germline loops: CDR1 SGHAT, CDR2 FQNNGV. CDR3 length: 15 residues. CDR3 in amino acids: CASSRTSGNADTQYF. The CDR3 DNA follows: TGTGCCAGCAGCCGGACTAGCGGGAACGCAGATACGCAGTATTTT.

V is TRBV27 and J is TRBJ2-1; D may be TRBD2 (6 bases). V was pared by 2 bases and J by 5 bases, with 10 bases between. CDR3 size: 14 residues. CDR1 is MNHEY and CDR2 is SMNVEV in the germline V gene (reference sequence). The CDR3 spells CASSLVADHNEQFF. CDR3 bases: TGTGCCAGCAGTTTAGTAGCGGACCACAATGAGCAGTTCTTC.